This TCR beta chain was identified during a study of preoperative IRX-2 immunotherapy in early breast cancer. Treatment specified: preoperative locoregional IRX-2 cytokine immunotherapy. This phase Ib study tested locoregional IRX-2 cytokine immunotherapy given before surgery. V shed 5 bases and J shed 9 bases, with 12 bases lying between them. The CDR3 has 12 amino acids. Germline V gene lookup returns CDR1 SGDLS and CDR2 YYNGEE. Method: immunoSEQ multiplex PCR; TCRdb's copy keeps in-frame clones and lacks some. This repertoire shows more than 25,000 clones, about 81% found once; its top ten account for 1% to 1.5%.

The clonotype comes from a human donor with breast cancer. The input for sequencing was lymph node tissue, taken after IRX-2 immunotherapy. The chain is built from TRBV9 and TRBJ2-1, with D unclear. The CDR3: CASSGPGGEQFF. CDR3 DNA sequence: TGTGCCAGCAGTGGACCGGGTGGTGAGCAGTTCTTC.